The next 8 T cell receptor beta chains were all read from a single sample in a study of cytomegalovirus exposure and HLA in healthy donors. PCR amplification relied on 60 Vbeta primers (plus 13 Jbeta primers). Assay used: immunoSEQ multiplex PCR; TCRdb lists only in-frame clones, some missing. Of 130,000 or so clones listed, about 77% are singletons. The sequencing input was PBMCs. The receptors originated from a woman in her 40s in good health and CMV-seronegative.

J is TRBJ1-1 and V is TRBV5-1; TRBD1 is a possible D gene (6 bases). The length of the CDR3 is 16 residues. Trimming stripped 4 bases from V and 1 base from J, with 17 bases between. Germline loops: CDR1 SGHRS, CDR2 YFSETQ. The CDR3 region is CASSPRGAQANTEAFF. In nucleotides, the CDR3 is TGCGCCAGCAGCCCTCGGGGGGCTCAAGCGAACACTGAAGCTTTCTTT.

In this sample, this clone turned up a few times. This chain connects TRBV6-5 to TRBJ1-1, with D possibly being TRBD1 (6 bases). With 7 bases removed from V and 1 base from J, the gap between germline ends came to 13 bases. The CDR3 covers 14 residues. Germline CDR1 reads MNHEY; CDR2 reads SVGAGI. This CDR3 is CASNLGGENTEAFF. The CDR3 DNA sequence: TGTGCCAGCAACCTAGGGGGGGAGAACACTGAAGCTTTCTTT.

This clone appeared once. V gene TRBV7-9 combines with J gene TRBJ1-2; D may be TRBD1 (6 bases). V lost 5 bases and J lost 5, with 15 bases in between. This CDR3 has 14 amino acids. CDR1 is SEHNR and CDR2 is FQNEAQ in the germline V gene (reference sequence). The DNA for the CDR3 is TGTGCCAGCAGCGGCAGGGGTGAAGGGTATGGCTACACCTTC. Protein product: CASSGRGEGYGYTF.

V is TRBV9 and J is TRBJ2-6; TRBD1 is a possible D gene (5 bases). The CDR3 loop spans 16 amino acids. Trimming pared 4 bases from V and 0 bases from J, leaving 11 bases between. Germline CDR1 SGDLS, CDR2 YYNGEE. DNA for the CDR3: TGTGCCAGCAGCCCAGGGCCCAACTCTGGGGCCAACGTCCTGACTTTC. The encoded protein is CASSPGPNSGANVLTF.

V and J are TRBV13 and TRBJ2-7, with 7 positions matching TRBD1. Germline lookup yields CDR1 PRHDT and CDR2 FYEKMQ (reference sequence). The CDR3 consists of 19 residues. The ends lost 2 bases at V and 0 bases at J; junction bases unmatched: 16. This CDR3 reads CASSLLGTATLSNSYEQYF. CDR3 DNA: TGTGCCAGCAGCTTACTTGGGACAGCAACTTTATCCAACTCCTACGAGCAGTACTTC.

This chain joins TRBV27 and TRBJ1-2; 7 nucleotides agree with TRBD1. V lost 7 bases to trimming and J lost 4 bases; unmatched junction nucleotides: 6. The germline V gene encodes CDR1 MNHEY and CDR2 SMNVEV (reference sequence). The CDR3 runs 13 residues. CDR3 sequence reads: CASKGGDSYGYTF. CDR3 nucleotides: TGTGCCAGCAAAGGAGGGGACAGCTATGGCTACACCTTC.

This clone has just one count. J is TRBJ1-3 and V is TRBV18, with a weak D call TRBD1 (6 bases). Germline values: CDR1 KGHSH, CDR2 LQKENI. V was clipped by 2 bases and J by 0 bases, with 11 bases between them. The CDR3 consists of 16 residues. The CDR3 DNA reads TGTGCCAGCTCACCAGGGGGCCATGGCTCTGGAAACACCATATATTTT. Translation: CASSPGGHGSGNTIYF.

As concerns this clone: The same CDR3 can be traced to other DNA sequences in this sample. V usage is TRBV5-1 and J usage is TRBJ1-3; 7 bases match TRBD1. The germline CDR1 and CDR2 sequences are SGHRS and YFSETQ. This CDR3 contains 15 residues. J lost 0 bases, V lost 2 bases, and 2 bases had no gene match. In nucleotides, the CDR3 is TGCGCCAGCAGCTTATCAGGGGGCTCTGGAAACACCATATATTTT. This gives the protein CASSLSGGSGNTIYF.